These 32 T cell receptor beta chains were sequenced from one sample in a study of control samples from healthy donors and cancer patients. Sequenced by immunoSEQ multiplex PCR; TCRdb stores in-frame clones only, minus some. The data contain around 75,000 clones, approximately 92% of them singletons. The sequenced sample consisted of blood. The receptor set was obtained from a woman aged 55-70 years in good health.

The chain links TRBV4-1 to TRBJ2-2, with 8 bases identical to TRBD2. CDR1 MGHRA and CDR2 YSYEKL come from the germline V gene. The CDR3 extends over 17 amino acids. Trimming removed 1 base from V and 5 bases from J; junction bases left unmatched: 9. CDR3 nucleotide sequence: TGCGCCAGCAGCCAAGGAGCGGGAGCTAGGGAAACCGGGGAGCTGTTTTTT. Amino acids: CASSQGAGARETGELFF.

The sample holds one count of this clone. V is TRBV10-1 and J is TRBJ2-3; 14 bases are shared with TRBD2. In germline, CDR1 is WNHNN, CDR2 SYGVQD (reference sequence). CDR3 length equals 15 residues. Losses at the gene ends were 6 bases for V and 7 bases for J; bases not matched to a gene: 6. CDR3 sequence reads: CASRAGTSGRNTQYF. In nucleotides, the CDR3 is TGCGCCAGCAGAGCCGGGACTAGCGGGAGAAATACGCAGTATTTT.

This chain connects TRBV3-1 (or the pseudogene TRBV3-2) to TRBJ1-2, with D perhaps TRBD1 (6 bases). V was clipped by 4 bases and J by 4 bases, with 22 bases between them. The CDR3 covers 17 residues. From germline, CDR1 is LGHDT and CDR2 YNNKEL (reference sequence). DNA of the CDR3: TGTGCCAGCAGCCTCACACATTCGACAGGTGCCCTCTATGGCTACACCTTC. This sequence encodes CASSLTHSTGALYGYTF.

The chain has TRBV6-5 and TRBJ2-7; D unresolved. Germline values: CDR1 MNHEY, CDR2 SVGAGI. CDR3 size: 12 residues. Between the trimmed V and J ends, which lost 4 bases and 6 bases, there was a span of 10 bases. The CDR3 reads CASSLGIFEQYF. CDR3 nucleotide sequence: TGTGCCAGCAGTTTAGGGATCTTCGAGCAGTACTTC.

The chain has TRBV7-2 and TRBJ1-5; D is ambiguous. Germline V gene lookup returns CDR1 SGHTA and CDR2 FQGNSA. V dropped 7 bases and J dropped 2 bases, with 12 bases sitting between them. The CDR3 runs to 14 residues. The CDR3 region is CASTPGPGNQPQHF. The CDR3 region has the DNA TGTGCCAGCACCCCAGGCCCCGGCAATCAGCCCCAGCATTTT.

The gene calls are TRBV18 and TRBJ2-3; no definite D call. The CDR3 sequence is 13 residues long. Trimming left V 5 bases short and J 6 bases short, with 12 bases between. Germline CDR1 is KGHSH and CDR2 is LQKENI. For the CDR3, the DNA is TGTGCCAGCTCATATCTTGATTGGGATACGCAGTATTTT. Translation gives CASSYLDWDTQYF.

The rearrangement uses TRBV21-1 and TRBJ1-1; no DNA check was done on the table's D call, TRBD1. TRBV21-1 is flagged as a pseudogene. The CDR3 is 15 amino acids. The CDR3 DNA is TGTGCCAGCAGCAACCCCGACAGGGCCGACACTGAAGCTTTCTTT. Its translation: CASSNPDRADTEAFF.

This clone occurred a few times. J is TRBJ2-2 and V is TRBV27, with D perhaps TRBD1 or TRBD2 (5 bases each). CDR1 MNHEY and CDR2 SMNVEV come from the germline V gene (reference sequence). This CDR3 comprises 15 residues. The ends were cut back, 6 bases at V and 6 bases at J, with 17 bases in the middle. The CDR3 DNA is TGTGCCAGCAGGCTACTGGGGGTTGGGCCCGGGGAGCTGTTTTTT. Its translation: CASRLLGVGPGELFF.

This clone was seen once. The CDR3 nucleotides read TGTGCCAGCAGCAAACAAACCGGGACTAGCGGAACCTACAATGAGCAGTTCTTC. This sequence encodes CASSKQTGTSGTYNEQFF. J is TRBJ2-1 and V is TRBV11-2; 11 nucleotides agree with TRBD2. This CDR3 comprises 18 residues. Trimming cost V 5 bases and J 2 bases; bases outside gene matches: 11. Looked up from germline, CDR1 is SGHAT and CDR2 is FQNNGV.

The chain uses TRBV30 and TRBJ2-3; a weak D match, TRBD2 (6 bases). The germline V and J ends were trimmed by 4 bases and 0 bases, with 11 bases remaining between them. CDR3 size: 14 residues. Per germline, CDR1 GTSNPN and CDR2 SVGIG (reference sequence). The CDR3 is CAWNRGTSTDTQYF. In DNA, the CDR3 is TGTGCCTGGAACCGGGGGACTAGCACAGATACGCAGTATTTT. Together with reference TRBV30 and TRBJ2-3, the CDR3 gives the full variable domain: SQTIHQWPATLVQPVGSPLSLECTVEGTSNPNLYWYRQAAGRGLQLLFYSVGIGQISSEVPQNLSASRPQDRQFILSSKKLLLSDSGFYLCAWNRGTSTDTQYFGPGTRLTVL.

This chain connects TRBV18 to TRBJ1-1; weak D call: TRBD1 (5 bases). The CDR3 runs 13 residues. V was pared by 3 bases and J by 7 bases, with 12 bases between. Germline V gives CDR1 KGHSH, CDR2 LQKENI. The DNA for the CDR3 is TGTGCCAGCTCACCGGGTCAGGGTGTTGAAGCTTTCTTT. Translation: CASSPGQGVEAFF.

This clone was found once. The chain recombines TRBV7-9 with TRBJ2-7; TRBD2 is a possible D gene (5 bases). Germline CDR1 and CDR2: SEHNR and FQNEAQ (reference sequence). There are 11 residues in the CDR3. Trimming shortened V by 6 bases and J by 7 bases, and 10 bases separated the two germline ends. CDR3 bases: TGTGCCAGCAGGGTGTCGGGGGAGCAGTACTTC. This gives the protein CASRVSGEQYF.

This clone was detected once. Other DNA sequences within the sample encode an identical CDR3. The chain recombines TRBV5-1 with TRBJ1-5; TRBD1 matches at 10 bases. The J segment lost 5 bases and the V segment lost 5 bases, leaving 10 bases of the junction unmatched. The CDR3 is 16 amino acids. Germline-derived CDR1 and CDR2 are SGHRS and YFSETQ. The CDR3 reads CASRAGTGAVDQPQHF. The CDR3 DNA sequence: TGCGCCAGCAGGGCTGGGACAGGGGCGGTTGATCAGCCCCAGCATTTT.

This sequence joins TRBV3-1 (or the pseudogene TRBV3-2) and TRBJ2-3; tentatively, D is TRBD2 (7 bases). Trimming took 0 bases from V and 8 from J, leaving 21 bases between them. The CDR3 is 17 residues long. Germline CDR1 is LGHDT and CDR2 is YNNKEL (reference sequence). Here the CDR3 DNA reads TGTGCCAGCAGCCAAGATCTAGGACCCCGGGGGGCGGGTACGCAGTATTTT. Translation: CASSQDLGPRGAGTQYF.

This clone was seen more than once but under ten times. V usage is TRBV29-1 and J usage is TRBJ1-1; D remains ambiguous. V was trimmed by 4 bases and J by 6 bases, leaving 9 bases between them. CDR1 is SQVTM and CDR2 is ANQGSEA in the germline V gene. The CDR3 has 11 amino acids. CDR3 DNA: TGCAGCGTTGTTCGGACGTCTGAAGCTTTCTTT. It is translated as CSVVRTSEAFF.

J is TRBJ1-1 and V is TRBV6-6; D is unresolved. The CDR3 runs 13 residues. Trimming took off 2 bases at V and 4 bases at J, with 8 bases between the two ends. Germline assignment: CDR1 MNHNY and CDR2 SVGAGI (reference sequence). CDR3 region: CASSYEDFTEAFF. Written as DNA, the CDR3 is TGTGCCAGCAGTTACGAGGATTTCACTGAAGCTTTCTTT.

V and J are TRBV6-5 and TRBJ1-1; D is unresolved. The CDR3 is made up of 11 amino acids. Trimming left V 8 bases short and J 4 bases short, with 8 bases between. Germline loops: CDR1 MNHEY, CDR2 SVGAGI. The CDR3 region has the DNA TGTGCCAGCCGAGGGTTCACTGAAGCTTTCTTT. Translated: CASRGFTEAFF.

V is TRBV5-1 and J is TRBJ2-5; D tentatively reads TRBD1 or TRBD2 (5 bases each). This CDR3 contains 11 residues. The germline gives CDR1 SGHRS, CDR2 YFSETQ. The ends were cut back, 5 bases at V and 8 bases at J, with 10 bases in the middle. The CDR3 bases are TGCGCCAGCAGACTGGGGGAAACCCAGTACTTC. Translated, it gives CASRLGETQYF.

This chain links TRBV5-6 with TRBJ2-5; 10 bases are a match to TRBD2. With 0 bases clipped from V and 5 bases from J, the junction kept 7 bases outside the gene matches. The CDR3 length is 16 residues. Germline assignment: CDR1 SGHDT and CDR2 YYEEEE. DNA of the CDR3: TGTGCCAGCAGCTTGGGGTCGGGACTAGCGATGGAGACCCAGTACTTC. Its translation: CASSLGSGLAMETQYF.

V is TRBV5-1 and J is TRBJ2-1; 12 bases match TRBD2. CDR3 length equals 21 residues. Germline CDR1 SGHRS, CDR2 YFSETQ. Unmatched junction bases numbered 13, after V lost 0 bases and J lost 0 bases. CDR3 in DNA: TGCGCCAGCAGCTTGGGCCCTAGCGGGAGGGTAGGCCGGAGCTCCTACAATGAGCAGTTCTTC. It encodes CASSLGPSGRVGRSSYNEQFF.

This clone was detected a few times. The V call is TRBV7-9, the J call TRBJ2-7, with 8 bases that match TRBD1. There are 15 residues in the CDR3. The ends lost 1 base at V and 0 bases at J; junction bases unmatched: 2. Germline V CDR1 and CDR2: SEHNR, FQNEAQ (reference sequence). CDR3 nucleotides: TGTGCCAGCAGCTTAGACAGGGGGAGCTCCTACGAGCAGTACTTC. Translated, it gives CASSLDRGSSYEQYF.

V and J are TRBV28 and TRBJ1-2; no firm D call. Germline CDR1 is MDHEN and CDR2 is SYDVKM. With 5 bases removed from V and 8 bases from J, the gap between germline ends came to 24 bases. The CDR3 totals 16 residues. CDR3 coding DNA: TGTGCCAGCAGTCCGGGCGGGAGGAGGGCCGTCGGCGGCTACACCTTC. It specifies CASSPGGRRAVGGYTF.

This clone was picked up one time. CDR3 nucleotide sequence: TGTGCCAGTAGGGGAGGGGCCCATCAGCCCCAGCATTTT. Its translation is CASRGGAHQPQHF. V is TRBV19 and J is TRBJ1-5; tentatively, D is TRBD1 (5 bases). Per the germline V gene, CDR1 is LNHDA and CDR2 is SQIVND (reference sequence). The CDR3 covers 13 residues. V dropped 6 bases and J dropped 5 bases, with 11 bases sitting between them. The full variable domain, rest sourced from reference TRBV19 and TRBJ1-5, is DGGITQSPKYLFRKEGQNVTLSCEQNLNHDAMYWYRQDPGQGLRLIYYSQIVNDFQKGDIAEGYSVSREKKESFPLTVTSAQKNPTAFYLCASRGGAHQPQHFGDGTRLSIL.

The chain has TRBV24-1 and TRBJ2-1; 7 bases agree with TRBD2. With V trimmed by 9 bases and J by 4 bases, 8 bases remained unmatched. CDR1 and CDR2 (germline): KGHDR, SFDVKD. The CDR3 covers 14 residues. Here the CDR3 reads CATGGSVTYNEQFF. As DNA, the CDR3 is TGTGCCACCGGCGGGAGTGTTACTTACAATGAGCAGTTCTTC.

The CDR3 coding sequence is TGTGCTAGTGGTTACGGGGAGGGAAGATACAATGAGCAGTTCTTC. Protein product: CASGYGEGRYNEQFF. This chain joins TRBV12-5 and TRBJ2-1; 7 bases agree with TRBD2. CDR3 length: 15 amino acids. Per the germline V gene, CDR1 is LGHNT and CDR2 is FRNRAP. V lost 4 bases and J lost 4; bases outside the gene matches: 7.

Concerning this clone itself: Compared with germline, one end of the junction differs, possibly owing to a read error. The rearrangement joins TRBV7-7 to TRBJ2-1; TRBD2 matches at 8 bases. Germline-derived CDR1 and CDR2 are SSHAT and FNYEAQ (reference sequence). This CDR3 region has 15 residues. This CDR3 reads CASSPGLAASNEQFF. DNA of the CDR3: TGTGCTAGCAGCCCCGGACTAGCTGCCTCCAATGAGCAGTTCTTC.

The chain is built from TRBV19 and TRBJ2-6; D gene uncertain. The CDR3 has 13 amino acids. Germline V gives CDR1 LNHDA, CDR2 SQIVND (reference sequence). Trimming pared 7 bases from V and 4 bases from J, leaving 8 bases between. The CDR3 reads CASKAPGANVLTF. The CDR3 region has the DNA TGTGCCAGTAAGGCCCCCGGGGCCAACGTCCTGACTTTC.

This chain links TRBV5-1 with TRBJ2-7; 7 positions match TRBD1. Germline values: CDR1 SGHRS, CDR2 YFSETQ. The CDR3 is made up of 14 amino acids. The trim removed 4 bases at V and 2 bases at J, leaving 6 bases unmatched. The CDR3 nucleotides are TGCGCCAGCAGCCCCGGGACAGAGACCTACGAGCAGTACTTC. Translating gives CASSPGTETYEQYF.

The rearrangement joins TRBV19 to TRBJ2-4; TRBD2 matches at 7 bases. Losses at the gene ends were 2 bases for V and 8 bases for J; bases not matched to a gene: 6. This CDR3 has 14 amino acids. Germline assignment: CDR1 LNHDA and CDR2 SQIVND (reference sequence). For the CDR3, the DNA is TGTGCCAGTAGTATACGCGGGAGTGGGTACATTCAGTACTTC. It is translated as CASSIRGSGYIQYF. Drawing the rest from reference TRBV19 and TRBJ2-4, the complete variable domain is DGGITQSPKYLFRKEGQNVTLSCEQNLNHDAMYWYRQDPGQGLRLIYYSQIVNDFQKGDIAEGYSVSREKKESFPLTVTSAQKNPTAFYLCASSIRGSGYIQYFGAGTRLSVL.

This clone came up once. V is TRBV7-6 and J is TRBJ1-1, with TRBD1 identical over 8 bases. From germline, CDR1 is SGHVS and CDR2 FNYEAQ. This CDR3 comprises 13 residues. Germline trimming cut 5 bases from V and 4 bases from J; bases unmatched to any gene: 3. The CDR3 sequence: CASSQQGGTEAFF. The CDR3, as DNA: TGTGCCAGCAGCCAACAGGGGGGCACTGAAGCTTTCTTT. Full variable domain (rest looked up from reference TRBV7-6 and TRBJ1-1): GAGVSQSPRYKVTKRGQDVALRCDPISGHVSLYWYRQALGQGPEFLTYFNYEAQQDKSGLPNDRFSAERPEGSISTLTIQRTEQRDSAMYRCASSQQGGTEAFFGQGTRLTVV.

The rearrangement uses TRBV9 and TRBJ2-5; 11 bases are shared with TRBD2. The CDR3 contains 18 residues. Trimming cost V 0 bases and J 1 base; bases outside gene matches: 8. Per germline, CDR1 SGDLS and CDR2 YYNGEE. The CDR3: CASSVGLGLAGGQETQYF. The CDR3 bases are TGTGCCAGCAGCGTAGGACTGGGGCTAGCGGGAGGCCAAGAGACCCAGTACTTC.

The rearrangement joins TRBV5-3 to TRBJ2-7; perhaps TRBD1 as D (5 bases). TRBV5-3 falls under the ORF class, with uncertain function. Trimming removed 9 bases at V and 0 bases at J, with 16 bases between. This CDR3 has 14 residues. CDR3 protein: CAKPNRQSSYEQYF. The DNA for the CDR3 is TGTGCCAAGCCAAACCGACAGAGCTCCTACGAGCAGTACTTC.